This T cell receptor beta chain was obtained from a study of patients and donors after allogeneic stem cell transplantation. This clonotype showed up just a few times. TCRdb processed the RT-PCR reads anew with MiXCR; each CDR3 protein has one entry. The sample includes about a million distinct CDR3 sequences, about 20% seen only once; the top ten take 5% to 6.5%. The CDR3 covers 13 residues. Germline CDR1 SGDLS, CDR2 YYNGEE. V was pared by 3 bases and J by 8 bases, with 3 bases of the junction left unmatched. The gene calls are TRBV9 and TRBJ1-3; 9 bases are shared with TRBD1. This clonotype was sampled from a human donor who was either an allogeneic HSCT recipient or a stem cell or donor lymphocyte infusion donor (not recorded which). It is not recorded whose cells these are; they may come from a transplant donor. The material sequenced was blood, either unsorted or a sorted T cell fraction (not recorded which). The CDR3 here is CASSETGGDTIYF. The CDR3, as DNA: TGTGCCAGCAGCGAGACAGGGGGAGACACCATATATTTT.